One TCR beta chain is described in this entry. MiXCR, applied by TCRdb to the RT-PCR reads, yields one record per CDR3 protein. The sample records about 570 distinct CDR3 sequences, over 40% being singletons. CDR1 and CDR2 from the germline V gene are SGHAT and FQNNGV. V lost 5 bases to trimming and J lost 5 bases; unmatched junction nucleotides: 7. This CDR3 has 16 amino acids. The sequenced sample was memory CD4+ T cells from salivary gland. This clonotype was sampled from a female donor with primary Sjogren's syndrome. This chain links TRBV11-2 with TRBJ2-3, with 13 nucleotides matching TRBD2. For the CDR3, the DNA is TGTGCCAGCAGCCTAGGACTAGCGGGGGTGGGAGATACGCAGTATTTT. This sequence encodes CASSLGLAGVGDTQYF.